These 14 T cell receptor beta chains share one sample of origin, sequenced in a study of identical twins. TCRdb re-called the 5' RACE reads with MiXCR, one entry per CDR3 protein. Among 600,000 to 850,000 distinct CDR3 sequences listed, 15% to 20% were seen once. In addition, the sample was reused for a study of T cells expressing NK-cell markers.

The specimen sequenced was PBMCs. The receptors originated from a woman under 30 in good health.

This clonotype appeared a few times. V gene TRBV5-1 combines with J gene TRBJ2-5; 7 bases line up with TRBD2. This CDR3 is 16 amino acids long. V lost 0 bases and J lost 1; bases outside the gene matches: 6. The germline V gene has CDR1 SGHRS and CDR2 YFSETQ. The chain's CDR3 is CASSLVPGGTQETQYF. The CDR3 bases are TGCGCCAGCAGCTTGGTCCCGGGGGGAACCCAAGAGACCCAGTACTTC.

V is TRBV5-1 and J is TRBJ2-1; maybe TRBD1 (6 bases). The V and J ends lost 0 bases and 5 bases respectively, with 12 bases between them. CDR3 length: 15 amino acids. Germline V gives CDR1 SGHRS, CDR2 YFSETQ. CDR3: CASSLVAGEDNEQFF. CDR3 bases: TGCGCCAGCAGCTTGGTGGCAGGGGAAGACAATGAGCAGTTCTTC. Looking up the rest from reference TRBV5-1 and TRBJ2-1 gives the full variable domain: KAGVTQTPRYLIKTRGQQVTLSCSPISGHRSVSWYQQTPGQGLQFLFEYFSETQRNKGNFPGRFSGRQFSNSRSEMNVSTLELGDSALYLCASSLVAGEDNEQFFGPGTRLTVL.

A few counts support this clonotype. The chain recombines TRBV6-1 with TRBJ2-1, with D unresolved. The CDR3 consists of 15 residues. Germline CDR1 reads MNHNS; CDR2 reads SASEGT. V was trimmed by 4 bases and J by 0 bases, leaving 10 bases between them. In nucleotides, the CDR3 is TGTGCCAGCAGTGGAGGCTCCAGCTCCTACAATGAGCAGTTCTTC. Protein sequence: CASSGGSSSYNEQFF.

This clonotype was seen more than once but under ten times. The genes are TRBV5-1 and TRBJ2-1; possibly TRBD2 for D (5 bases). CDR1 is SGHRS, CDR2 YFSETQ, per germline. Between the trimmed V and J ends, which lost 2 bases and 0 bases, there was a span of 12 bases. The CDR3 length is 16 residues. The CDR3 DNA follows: TGCGCCAGCAGCTTCTCTCCGGCGGGCTCCTACAATGAGCAGTTCTTC. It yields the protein CASSFSPAGSYNEQFF.

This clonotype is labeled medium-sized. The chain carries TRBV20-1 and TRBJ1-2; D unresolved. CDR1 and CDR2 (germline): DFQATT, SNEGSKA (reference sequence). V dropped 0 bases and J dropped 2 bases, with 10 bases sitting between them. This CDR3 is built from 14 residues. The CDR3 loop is CSAREFEHNYGYTF. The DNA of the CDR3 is TGCAGTGCTAGAGAATTTGAGCACAACTATGGCTACACCTTC.

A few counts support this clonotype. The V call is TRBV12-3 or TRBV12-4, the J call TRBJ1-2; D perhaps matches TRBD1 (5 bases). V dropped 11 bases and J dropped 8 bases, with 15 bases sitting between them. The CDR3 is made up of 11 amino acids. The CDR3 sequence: CAGRGNGGYTF. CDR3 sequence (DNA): TGTGCCGGTCGGGGGAATGGAGGCTACACCTTC.

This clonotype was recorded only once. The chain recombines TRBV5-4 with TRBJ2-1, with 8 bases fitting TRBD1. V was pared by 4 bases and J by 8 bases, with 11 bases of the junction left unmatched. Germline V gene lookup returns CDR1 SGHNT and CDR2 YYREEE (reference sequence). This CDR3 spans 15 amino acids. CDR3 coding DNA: TGTGCCAGCAGCCTAAGGACAGGGTCGAGGGATGAGCAGTTCTTC. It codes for CASSLRTGSRDEQFF.

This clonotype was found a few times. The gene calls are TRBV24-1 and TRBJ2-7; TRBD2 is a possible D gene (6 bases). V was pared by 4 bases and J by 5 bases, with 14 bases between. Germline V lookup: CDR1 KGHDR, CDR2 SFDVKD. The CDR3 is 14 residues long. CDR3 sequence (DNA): TGTGCCACCAGTGACCCGGGAGACGGTCACGAGCAGTACTTC. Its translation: CATSDPGDGHEQYF.

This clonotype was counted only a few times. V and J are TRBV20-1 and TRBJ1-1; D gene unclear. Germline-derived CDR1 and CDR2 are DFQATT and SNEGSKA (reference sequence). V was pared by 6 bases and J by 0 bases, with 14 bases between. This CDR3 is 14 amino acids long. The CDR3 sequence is CSAPRIELNTEAFF. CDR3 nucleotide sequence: TGCAGTGCCCCCCGCATCGAATTGAACACTGAAGCTTTCTTT.

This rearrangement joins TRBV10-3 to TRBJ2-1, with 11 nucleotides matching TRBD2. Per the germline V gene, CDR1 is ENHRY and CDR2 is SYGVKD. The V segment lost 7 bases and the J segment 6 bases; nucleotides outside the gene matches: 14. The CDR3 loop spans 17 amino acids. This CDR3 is CAITRLAGGTYPNEQFF. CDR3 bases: TGTGCCATCACGAGGCTAGCGGGGGGAACCTACCCCAATGAGCAGTTCTTC.

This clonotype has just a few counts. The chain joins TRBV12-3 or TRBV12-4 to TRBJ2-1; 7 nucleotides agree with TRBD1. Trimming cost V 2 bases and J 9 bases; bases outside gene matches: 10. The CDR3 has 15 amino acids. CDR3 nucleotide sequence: TGTGCCAGCAGTTTATGGGAAAGGGGGCTAGGTGAGCAGTTCTTC. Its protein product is CASSLWERGLGEQFF.

The CDR3, as DNA: TGTGCCAGCAGCAAAGCCCAGGGGGTTGTAACAGATACGCAGTATTTT. Translated, it gives CASSKAQGVVTDTQYF. J is TRBJ2-3 and V is TRBV21-1; the D call of TRBD1 is as the table states it, not checked on the DNA. TRBV21-1 is a documented pseudogene. This CDR3 has 16 residues.

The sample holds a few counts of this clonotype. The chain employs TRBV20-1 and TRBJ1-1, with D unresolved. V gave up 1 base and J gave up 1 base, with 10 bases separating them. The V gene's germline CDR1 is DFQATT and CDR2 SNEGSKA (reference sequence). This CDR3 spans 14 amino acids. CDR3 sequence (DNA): TGCAGTGCTAGAGTCGCCCGGGAGAACACTGAAGCTTTCTTT. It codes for CSARVARENTEAFF.

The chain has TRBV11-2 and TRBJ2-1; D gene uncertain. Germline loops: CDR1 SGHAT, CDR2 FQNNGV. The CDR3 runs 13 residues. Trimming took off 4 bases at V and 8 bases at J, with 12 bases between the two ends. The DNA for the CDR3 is TGTGCCAGCAGCTCCACTATGATCCATGAGCAGTTCTTC. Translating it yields CASSSTMIHEQFF.